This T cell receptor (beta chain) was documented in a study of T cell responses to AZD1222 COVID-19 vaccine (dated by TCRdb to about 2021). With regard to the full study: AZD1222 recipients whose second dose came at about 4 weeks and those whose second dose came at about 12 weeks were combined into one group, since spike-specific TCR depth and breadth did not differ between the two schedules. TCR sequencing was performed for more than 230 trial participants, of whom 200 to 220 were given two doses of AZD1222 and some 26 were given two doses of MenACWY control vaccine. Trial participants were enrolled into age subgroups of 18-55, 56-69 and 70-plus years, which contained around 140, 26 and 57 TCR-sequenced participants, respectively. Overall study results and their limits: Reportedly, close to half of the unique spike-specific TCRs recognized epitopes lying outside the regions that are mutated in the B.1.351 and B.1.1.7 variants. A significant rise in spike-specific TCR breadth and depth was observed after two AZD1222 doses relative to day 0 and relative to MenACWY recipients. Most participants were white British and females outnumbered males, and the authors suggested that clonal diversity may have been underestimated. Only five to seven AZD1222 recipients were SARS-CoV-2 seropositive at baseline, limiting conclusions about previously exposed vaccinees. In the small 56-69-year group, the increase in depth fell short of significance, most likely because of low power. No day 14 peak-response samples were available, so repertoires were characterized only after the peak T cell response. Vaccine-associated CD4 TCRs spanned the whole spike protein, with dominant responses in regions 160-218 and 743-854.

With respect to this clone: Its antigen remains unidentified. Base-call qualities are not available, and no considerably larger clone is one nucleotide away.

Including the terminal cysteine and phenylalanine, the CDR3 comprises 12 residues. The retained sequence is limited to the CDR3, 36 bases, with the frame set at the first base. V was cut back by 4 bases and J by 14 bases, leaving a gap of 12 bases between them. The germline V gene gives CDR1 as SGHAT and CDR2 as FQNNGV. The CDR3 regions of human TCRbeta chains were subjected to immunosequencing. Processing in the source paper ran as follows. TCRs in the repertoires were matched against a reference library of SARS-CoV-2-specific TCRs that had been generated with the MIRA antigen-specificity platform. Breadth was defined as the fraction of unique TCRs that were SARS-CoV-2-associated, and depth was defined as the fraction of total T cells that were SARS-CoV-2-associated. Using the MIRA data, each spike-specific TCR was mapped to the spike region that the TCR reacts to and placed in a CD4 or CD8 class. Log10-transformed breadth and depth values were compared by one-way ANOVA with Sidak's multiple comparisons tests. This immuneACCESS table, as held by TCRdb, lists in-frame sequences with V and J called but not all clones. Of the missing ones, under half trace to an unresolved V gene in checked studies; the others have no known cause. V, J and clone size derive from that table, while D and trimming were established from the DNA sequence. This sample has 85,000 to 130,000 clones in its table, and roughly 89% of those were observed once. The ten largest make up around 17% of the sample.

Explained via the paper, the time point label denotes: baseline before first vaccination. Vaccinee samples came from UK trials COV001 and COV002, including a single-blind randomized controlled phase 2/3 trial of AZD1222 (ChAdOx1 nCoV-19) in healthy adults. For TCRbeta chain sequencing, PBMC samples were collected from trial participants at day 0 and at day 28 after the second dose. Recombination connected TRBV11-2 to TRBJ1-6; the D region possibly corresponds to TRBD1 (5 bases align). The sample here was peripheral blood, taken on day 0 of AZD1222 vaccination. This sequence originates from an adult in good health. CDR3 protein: CASSWGGLTLHF. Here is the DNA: TGTGCCAGCAGCTGGGGCGGTTTGACCCTCCACTTT.